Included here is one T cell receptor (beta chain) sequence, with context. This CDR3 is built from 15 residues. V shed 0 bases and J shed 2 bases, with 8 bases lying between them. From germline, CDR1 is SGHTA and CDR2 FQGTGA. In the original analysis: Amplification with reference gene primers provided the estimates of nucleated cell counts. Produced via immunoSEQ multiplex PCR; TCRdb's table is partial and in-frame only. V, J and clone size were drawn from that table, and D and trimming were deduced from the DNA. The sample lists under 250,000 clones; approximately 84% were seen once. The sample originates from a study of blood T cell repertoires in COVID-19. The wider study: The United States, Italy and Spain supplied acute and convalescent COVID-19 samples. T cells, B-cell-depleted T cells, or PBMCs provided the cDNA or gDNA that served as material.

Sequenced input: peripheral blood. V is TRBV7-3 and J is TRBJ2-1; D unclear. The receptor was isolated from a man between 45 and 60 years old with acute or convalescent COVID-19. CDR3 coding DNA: TGTGCCAGCAGCTTAACAGCTAGAGCCTACAATGAGCAGTTCTTC. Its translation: CASSLTARAYNEQFF.